One and the same sample provided the 18 T cell receptor beta chains below, sequenced in a study of Tregs in tolerant kidney transplant recipients. Profiling relied on immunoSEQ multiplex PCR, and the TCRdb table lists in-frame clones only, not all of them. The table has around 63,000 clones, approximately 83% seen once. Here the sequenced sample was Tregs from blood, taken before the transplant. These TCRs come from a human donor who received a combined kidney and bone marrow transplant.

The gene calls are TRBV11-2 and TRBJ1-6; D is unresolved. V shed 5 bases and J shed 4 bases, with 9 bases lying between them. There are 14 residues in the CDR3. CDR1 is SGHAT and CDR2 is FQNNGV in the germline V gene. The CDR3 loop is CASSPGSYNSPLHF. CDR3 coding DNA: TGTGCCAGCAGCCCCGGGAGTTATAATTCACCCCTCCACTTT.

The gene calls are TRBV7-9 and TRBJ2-5; D may be TRBD1 or TRBD2 (6 bases each). The V end was cut by 1 base, the J end by 4 bases, with 13 bases between. CDR1 and CDR2 from the germline V gene are SEHNR and FQNEAQ (reference sequence). The CDR3 sequence is 15 residues long. The chain's CDR3 is CASSLVLGGGETQYF. CDR3 DNA: TGTGCCAGCAGCTTAGTGCTGGGGGGCGGAGAGACCCAGTACTTC.

V and J are TRBV2 and TRBJ2-5; D tentatively reads TRBD1 or TRBD2 (6 bases each). Judging by the DNA end, TRBJ2-7 fits better; the J call may be wrong. CDR1 SNHLY and CDR2 FYNNEI come from the germline V gene. The CDR3 covers 13 residues. CDR3 residues: CASKKGGSYEQYF. The CDR3 nucleotides are TGTGCCAGCAAGAAGGGGGGATCCTACGAGCAGTACTTC.

This clone was recorded a few times. J is TRBJ2-7 and V is TRBV6-6, with 10 nucleotides matching TRBD2. Trimming removed 2 bases from V and 3 bases from J; junction bases left unmatched: 4. In germline, CDR1 is MNHNY, CDR2 SVGAGI (reference sequence). The CDR3 contains 15 residues. The CDR3 loop reads CASSYVAGGLYEQYF. The CDR3 nucleotides read TGTGCCAGCAGTTACGTAGCGGGGGGTCTCTACGAGCAGTACTTC.

J is TRBJ2-5 and V is TRBV2; no reliable D call. This CDR3 contains 13 residues. Germline lookup yields CDR1 SNHLY and CDR2 FYNNEI. Trimming took off 8 bases at V and 1 base at J, with 11 bases between the two ends. The CDR3 reads CASRQESQETQYF. The CDR3 bases are TGTGCCAGCCGCCAGGAGAGCCAAGAGACCCAGTACTTC. Supplemented by reference TRBV2 and TRBJ2-5, the full variable domain reads EPEVTQTPSHQVTQMGQEVILRCVPISNHLYFYWYRQILGQKVEFLVSFYNNEISEKSEIFDDQFSVERPDGSNFTLKIRSTKLEDSAMYFCASRQESQETQYFGPGTRLLVL.

This rearrangement joins TRBV30 to TRBJ1-5; no clear D. The germline CDR1 and CDR2 sequences are GTSNPN and SVGIG (reference sequence). The V gene lost 3 bases and the J gene lost 5 bases, with 11 bases spanning the gap. This CDR3 spans 13 amino acids. The CDR3 reads CAWRLPGDQPQHF. CDR3 DNA: TGTGCCTGGAGACTACCGGGTGATCAGCCCCAGCATTTT.

This clone was seen more than once but under ten times. The chain is built from TRBV28 and TRBJ2-1; 8 bases are shared with TRBD2. The trim removed 3 bases at V and 5 bases at J, leaving 9 bases unmatched. The CDR3 consists of 16 residues. Germline assignment: CDR1 MDHEN and CDR2 SYDVKM. This CDR3 is CASSFGGLVNNNEQFF. The DNA of the CDR3 is TGTGCCAGCAGTTTTGGGGGACTAGTCAACAACAATGAGCAGTTCTTC.

This chain links TRBV28 with TRBJ2-1; TRBD1 is a possible D gene (5 bases). The germline gives CDR1 MDHEN, CDR2 SYDVKM. The CDR3 runs 14 residues. The V end lost 2 bases, the J end lost 6 bases, and 11 bases lay between the germline ends. As DNA, the CDR3 is TGTGCCAGCAGTTTAAGGACACCTGCCAATGAGCAGTTCTTC. This encodes CASSLRTPANEQFF.

This sequence joins TRBV7-9 and TRBJ1-2; D uncertain. Deletions cut 5 bases from V and 7 bases from J, with 20 bases between. Looked up from germline, CDR1 is SEHNR and CDR2 is FQNEAQ (reference sequence). The CDR3 sequence is 15 residues long. The CDR3 protein is CASSILLWQESGYTF. The DNA for the CDR3 is TGTGCCAGCAGCATACTATTGTGGCAGGAAAGTGGCTACACCTTC. The entire variable domain, with the rest obtained from reference TRBV7-9 and TRBJ1-2, is as follows: DTGVSQNPRHKITKRGQNVTFRCDPISEHNRLYWYRQTLGQGPEFLTYFQNEAQLEKSRLLSDRFSAERPKGSFSTLEIQRTEQGDSAMYLCASSILLWQESGYTFGSGTRLTVV.

This sequence joins TRBV4-1 and TRBJ2-3, with D tentatively TRBD2 (5 bases). This CDR3 spans 13 amino acids. Germline-derived CDR1 and CDR2 are MGHRA and YSYEKL. Trimming shortened V by 1 base and J by 8 bases, and 10 bases separated the two germline ends. The CDR3 DNA reads TGCGCCAGCAGCCAAGTCGGGGTGGGTACGCAGTATTTT. It yields the protein CASSQVGVGTQYF.

This clone has just one count. The V gene is TRBV9, the J gene TRBJ2-2; 16 nucleotides line up with TRBD2. Per the germline V gene, CDR1 is SGDLS and CDR2 is YYNGEE. Unmatched junction bases numbered 6, after V lost 4 bases and J lost 0 bases. The CDR3 length is 19 residues. The DNA of the CDR3 is TGTGCCAGCAGCCCCAAGGGACTAGCGGGAGGGACGAACACCGGGGAGCTGTTTTTT. Translated, it gives CASSPKGLAGGTNTGELFF.

J is TRBJ2-7 and V is TRBV27; D might be TRBD2 (5 bases). The V end was cut by 6 bases, the J end by 1 base, with 10 bases between. Germline assignment: CDR1 MNHEY and CDR2 SMNVEV (reference sequence). The CDR3 sequence is 13 residues long. As DNA, the CDR3 is TGTGCCAGCAGCTCCGGACTGTCCTACGAGCAGTACTTC. Protein product: CASSSGLSYEQYF.

The chain links TRBV6-6 to TRBJ1-1, with a possible D match to TRBD1 (5 bases). The germline CDR1 and CDR2 sequences are MNHNY and SVGAGI (reference sequence). V lost 8 bases and J lost 0, with 13 bases in between. The CDR3 totals 14 residues. The CDR3 loop reads CASRGPGLNTEAFF. CDR3 DNA: TGTGCCAGCCGAGGGCCGGGGCTGAACACTGAAGCTTTCTTT.

The chain recombines TRBV10-1 with TRBJ2-1; D unclear. There are 15 residues in the CDR3. Germline values: CDR1 WNHNN, CDR2 SYGVQD (reference sequence). The V end was cut by 0 bases, the J end by 6 bases, with 12 bases between. CDR3 protein: CASSESGPIGNEQFF. In DNA form, the CDR3 reads TGCGCCAGCAGTGAGTCAGGGCCCATCGGCAATGAGCAGTTCTTC.

The rearrangement links TRBV6-6 to TRBJ1-2; 11 bases match TRBD1. Germline V gene sequence: CDR1 MNHNY, CDR2 SVGAGI (reference sequence). Losses at the gene ends were 9 bases for V and 2 bases for J; bases not matched to a gene: 11. CDR3 length: 16 amino acids. The CDR3 region is CASRTSGTGGNYGYTF. Here the CDR3 DNA reads TGTGCCAGTAGAACTTCCGGGACAGGGGGGAACTATGGCTACACCTTC.

J is TRBJ1-1 and V is TRBV28, with D possibly being TRBD1 (5 bases). The CDR3 sequence is 15 residues long. Trimming removed 2 bases from V and 4 bases from J, with 14 bases in between. CDR1 MDHEN and CDR2 SYDVKM come from the germline V gene. The CDR3, as DNA: TGTGCCAGCAGTTTAACGGCGCTTGGGGGCACTGAAGCTTTCTTT. Its translation: CASSLTALGGTEAFF.

This rearrangement joins TRBV5-1 to TRBJ2-1; TRBD1 agrees at 9 bases. The V gene's germline CDR1 is SGHRS and CDR2 YFSETQ. The V gene end was trimmed by 2 bases and the J gene end by 4 bases; junction bases not matched to a gene: 4. The length of the CDR3 is 15 residues. CDR3 DNA sequence: TGCGCCAGCAGCTTCGCGGGACAGGGTTACAATGAGCAGTTCTTC. Protein sequence: CASSFAGQGYNEQFF.

The J gene is TRBJ1-1, the V gene TRBV29-1; 9 bases are a match to TRBD1. J was trimmed by 4 bases and V by 6 bases; bases with no gene match: 3. The CDR3 contains 12 residues. Germline CDR1 SQVTM, CDR2 ANQGSEA. The CDR3 spells CSVGTGSTEAFF. As DNA, the CDR3 is TGCAGCGTGGGGACAGGGTCCACTGAAGCTTTCTTT.